Listed here is a single T cell receptor (beta chain). This entry comes from a study of blood T cell repertoires in COVID-19. Whole-study context: COVID-19 samples collected from the United States, Italy and Spain covered acute and convalescent phases. T cells, B-cell-depleted T cells, or PBMCs provided the cDNA or gDNA that served as material.

Authors' processing steps: Estimates of nucleated cell counts were drawn from the amplification of reference gene primers. Using immunoSEQ multiplex PCR, the repertoire was profiled, and TCRdb retains in-frame clones only, with some absent. That table is the source of V, J and clone size, and D and trimming were worked out from the DNA. Here the sample spans some 50,000 clones, 91% being singletons. This CDR3 has 13 amino acids. J lost 6 bases, V lost 1 base, and 3 bases had no gene match. Germline V gene lookup returns CDR1 SGHTA and CDR2 FQGNSA. This chain uses TRBV7-2 with TRBJ2-7; the match to TRBD2 covers 7 bases. The sequenced material came from peripheral blood. This receptor was obtained from a man aged 70 or older with active COVID-19. The CDR3 here is CASSLGGGGEQYF. The CDR3 DNA is TGTGCCAGCAGCTTAGGGGGGGGAGGCGAGCAGTACTTC.